The clone carrying this TCR beta chain was detected only a few times. This sample was included in a study of T cells after yellow fever vaccination. J lost 16 bases, V lost 4 bases, and 7 bases had no gene match. CDR3 length: 13 residues. The V gene's germline CDR1 is SGHRS and CDR2 YFSETQ. From the 5' RACE reads, TCRdb called clonotypes with MiXCR, one entry per CDR3 protein. The table has 300,000 to 400,000 distinct CDR3 sequences, roughly an eighth seen once; the top ten hold 2.5% to 3.5%. This sequence originates from a young man who received the YFV17D yellow fever vaccine. Sequencing was performed on CD4+ T cells sorted from PBMCs, taken 15 days after the yellow fever booster vaccination. V and J are TRBV5-1 and TRBJ2-1, with TRBD2 identical over 14 bases. The CDR3 is CASSEGLAGEVFF. DNA for the CDR3: TGCGCCAGCAGCGAGGGACTAGCGGGGGAGGTATTCTTC.